The present TCR beta chain was sequenced within a study of post-analysis software for immune sequencing data. Across the whole study: Patients with relapsing-remitting, secondary progressive and progressive-relapsing multiple sclerosis courses were all represented. Findings of the study overall: Pronounced co-clustering by F measure was evident among identically batched samples. Compared with controls, patients showed significantly lower normalized Chao1 diversity. The five TRBV segments detected at higher frequency in patients than in controls included TRBV5-6, TRBV5-1 and TRBV20-1.

The authors incorporated unique molecular identifiers into the TCR beta cDNA libraries. Some 540,000 cDNA molecules were obtained from roughly 1 to 10 million T cells. TCRdb analysed the PCR reads with MiXCR anew, one entry per CDR3 protein. The profile shows roughly 570,000 distinct CDR3 sequences, around 36% of them singletons. Concerning this clonotype: Antigen specificity is unknown.

V was clipped by 4 bases and J by 2 bases; unmatched bases: 16. The length of the CDR3 is 18 residues. Germline V gene data show CDR1 as SGHVS and CDR2 as FNYEAQ. Sequenced: blood. This receptor was taken from a girl aged 2 to 17 with multiple sclerosis. The rearrangement uses TRBV7-6 and TRBJ2-7; 8 bases fit TRBD2. CDR3 amino acids: CASSYRGGTDPFTYEQYF. In nucleotides, the CDR3 is TGTGCCAGCAGCTACCGCGGGGGGACTGACCCGTTTACCTACGAGCAGTACTTC.